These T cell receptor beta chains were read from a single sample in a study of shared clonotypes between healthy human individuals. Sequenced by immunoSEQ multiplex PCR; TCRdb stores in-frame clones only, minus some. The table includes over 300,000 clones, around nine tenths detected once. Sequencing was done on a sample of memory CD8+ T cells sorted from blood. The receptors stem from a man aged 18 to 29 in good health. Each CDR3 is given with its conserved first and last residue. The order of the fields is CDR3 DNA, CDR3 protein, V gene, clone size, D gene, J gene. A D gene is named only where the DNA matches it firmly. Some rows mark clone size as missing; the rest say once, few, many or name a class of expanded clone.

CDR3nt: TGTGCCAGCAGCCAAAACGGACTAGCGCTTGAGCAGTTCTTC; CDR3aa: CASSQNGLALEQFF; v_gene: TRBV14; abundance: .; d_gene: TRBD2; j_gene: TRBJ2-1
CDR3nt: TGCGCCAGCAATTGGAACCTAGCGGCCACAGAGAGCCAGTACTTC; CDR3aa: CASNWNLAATESQYF; v_gene: TRBV10-2; abundance: .; d_gene: TRBD2; j_gene: TRBJ2-5
CDR3nt: TGTGCCAGCAGCTTGGAGGGAGGAACTGAAGCTTTCTTT; CDR3aa: CASSLEGGTEAFF; v_gene: TRBV5-4; abundance: .; d_gene: .; j_gene: TRBJ1-1
CDR3nt: TGCGCCAGCAGCCAAGCCAGCGGAGTCTACGAGCAGTACTTC; CDR3aa: CASSQASGVYEQYF; v_gene: TRBV4-1; abundance: .; d_gene: .; j_gene: TRBJ2-7
CDR3nt: TGTGCCAGCAGTTACGATGCGGGGGGGAACACCGGGGAGCTGTTTTTT; CDR3aa: CASSYDAGGNTGELFF; v_gene: TRBV6-5; abundance: .; d_gene: TRBD2; j_gene: TRBJ2-2
CDR3nt: TGTGCCAGCAGTTTATATTCAAGAAAAAAGCTGGACAATGAGCAGTTCTTC; CDR3aa: CASSLYSRKKLDNEQFF; v_gene: TRBV27; abundance: .; d_gene: .; j_gene: TRBJ2-1
CDR3nt: TGTGCCAGCAGTCCCCAAGGGGCAGATACGCAGTATTTT; CDR3aa: CASSPQGADTQYF; v_gene: TRBV6-1; abundance: .; d_gene: .; j_gene: TRBJ2-3
CDR3nt: TGTGCCAGCAGTGAAGAACTAGCGGGGGGGCCAGGCAATGAGCAGTTCTTC; CDR3aa: CASSEELAGGPGNEQFF; v_gene: TRBV6-1; abundance: .; d_gene: TRBD2; j_gene: TRBJ2-1
CDR3nt: TGTGCCAGCGGCTCAACTAGCGGGGGGGCCCTGGAGACCCAGTACTTC; CDR3aa: CASGSTSGGALETQYF; v_gene: TRBV2; abundance: .; d_gene: TRBD2; j_gene: TRBJ2-5
CDR3nt: TGTGCCAGTAGTCCTGAGACAGGGAAATCAGGCTACACCTTC; CDR3aa: CASSPETGKSGYTF; v_gene: TRBV19; abundance: once; d_gene: TRBD1; j_gene: TRBJ1-2
CDR3nt: TGTGCCAGCAGCCTCAGGACTAGCGGGAGCGAGCAGTACTTC; CDR3aa: CASSLRTSGSEQYF; v_gene: TRBV7-6; abundance: .; d_gene: TRBD2; j_gene: TRBJ2-7
CDR3nt: TGTGCCAGCAGCTATATCGATGAGCAGTTCTTC; CDR3aa: CASSYIDEQFF; v_gene: TRBV7-9; abundance: .; d_gene: .; j_gene: TRBJ2-1
CDR3nt: TGTGCCAGCAAAAACGACAGGGGACCTGAAGCTTTCTTT; CDR3aa: CASKNDRGPEAFF; v_gene: TRBV2; abundance: .; d_gene: TRBD1; j_gene: TRBJ1-1
CDR3nt: TGTGCCAGCAGTTATTGGGGAGACCCGATGGCGAACACTGAAGCTTTCTTT; CDR3aa: CASSYWGDPMANTEAFF; v_gene: TRBV6-9; abundance: .; d_gene: .; j_gene: TRBJ1-1
CDR3nt: TGCGCCAGCAGTGAGTCGTTTGGCGACGAAAGGGGAAAACTGTTTTTT; CDR3aa: CASSESFGDERGKLFF; v_gene: TRBV10-1; abundance: .; d_gene: .; j_gene: TRBJ1-4
CDR3nt: TGCGCCAGCAGCTTGATTCAGCAAGGCGCTGAAGCTTTCTTT; CDR3aa: CASSLIQQGAEAFF; v_gene: TRBV5-1; abundance: .; d_gene: .; j_gene: TRBJ1-1
CDR3nt: TGTGCCAGCAGTTACCCAGGGGACGAGCAGTACTTC; CDR3aa: CASSYPGDEQYF; v_gene: TRBV6-5; abundance: .; d_gene: .; j_gene: TRBJ2-7
CDR3nt: TGTGCCTGGAGTGTATGGTGGTCCGGGGGAAGGTATGGCTACACCTTC; CDR3aa: CAWSVWWSGGRYGYTF; v_gene: TRBV30; abundance: .; d_gene: .; j_gene: TRBJ1-2
CDR3nt: TGCGCCAGCAGCCAATTAACCGGGACAGGGACAGATACGCAGTATTTT; CDR3aa: CASSQLTGTGTDTQYF; v_gene: TRBV4-3; abundance: .; d_gene: TRBD1; j_gene: TRBJ2-3
CDR3nt: TGTGCCTGGAGCGGGGAACAGGCCCCCACTGAAGCTTTCTTT; CDR3aa: CAWSGEQAPTEAFF; v_gene: TRBV30; abundance: .; d_gene: .; j_gene: TRBJ1-1
CDR3nt: TGTGCCAGCAGTTTTTCAGGGGGCCTTGGCAAAAACATTCAGTACTTC; CDR3aa: CASSFSGGLGKNIQYF; v_gene: TRBV6-5; abundance: .; d_gene: TRBD1; j_gene: TRBJ2-4
CDR3nt: TGTGCCAGCAGCGACAATCCGACAGACCATGAAGTTAACACCGGGGAGCTGTTTTTT; CDR3aa: CASSDNPTDHEVNTGELFF; v_gene: TRBV11-2; abundance: .; d_gene: .; j_gene: TRBJ2-2
CDR3nt: TGTGCCAGCAGCCCGGCGTTAGCGGGCTCAAACTACGAGCAGTACTTC; CDR3aa: CASSPALAGSNYEQYF; v_gene: TRBV7-9; abundance: .; d_gene: TRBD2; j_gene: TRBJ2-7
CDR3nt: TGTGCCAGCAGCCCCGGAGGGCTGAGCGCAGATACGCAGTATTTT; CDR3aa: CASSPGGLSADTQYF; v_gene: TRBV21-1; abundance: once; d_gene: .; j_gene: TRBJ2-3
CDR3nt: TGTGCCATCAGTGAGTTGGGGGAAAAAGACGGGGAGCTGTTTTTT; CDR3aa: CAISELGEKDGELFF; v_gene: TRBV10-3; abundance: .; d_gene: .; j_gene: TRBJ2-2
CDR3nt: TGTGCCAGCAGCGTAGGGGGTAACTATGGCTACACCTTC; CDR3aa: CASSVGGNYGYTF; v_gene: TRBV9; abundance: .; d_gene: .; j_gene: TRBJ1-2
CDR3nt: TGTGCCAGCAGTTTATGGACGGACACTGAAGCTTTCTTT; CDR3aa: CASSLWTDTEAFF; v_gene: TRBV27; abundance: .; d_gene: .; j_gene: TRBJ1-1
CDR3nt: TGCGCCAGCAGCCAAGATATCGTCCTTCCGGGGGGCTACGAGCAGTACTTC; CDR3aa: CASSQDIVLPGGYEQYF; v_gene: TRBV4-3; abundance: .; d_gene: TRBD2; j_gene: TRBJ2-7
CDR3nt: TGTGCCAGCAGCGTAAGCCAGGGAGGGACTGAAGCTTTCTTT; CDR3aa: CASSVSQGGTEAFF; v_gene: TRBV9; abundance: many; d_gene: .; j_gene: TRBJ1-1
CDR3nt: TGTGCCAGTTTGCATTACGGACAGGTGAACACCGGGGAGCTGTTTTTT; CDR3aa: CASLHYGQVNTGELFF; v_gene: TRBV6-6; abundance: .; d_gene: TRBD1; j_gene: TRBJ2-2
CDR3nt: TGTGCCAGCAGCCCAACTCAGGAAGAGCAGTTCTTC; CDR3aa: CASSPTQEEQFF; v_gene: TRBV9; abundance: .; d_gene: .; j_gene: TRBJ2-1
CDR3nt: TGTGCCAGCAGTGGTGAGACTAGTTCCTACGAGCAGTACTTC; CDR3aa: CASSGETSSYEQYF; v_gene: TRBV2; abundance: .; d_gene: .; j_gene: TRBJ2-7